The sequence of this TCR beta chain was determined in a study of T cell repertoires in cytomegalovirus infection. Study-wide context: In public TCR beta signatures, there were indications of both CMV infection and matching HLA type. The study, taken as a whole, reports: CMV carriers having the relevant HLA were flagged by cumulative public TCR beta family frequency. HLA-C-restricted CMV clonotypes gave the most frequent clonotype in two of eight donors.

TCRdb reprocessed the reads via MiXCR and lists one record per CDR3 protein. The table includes 20,000 to 25,000 distinct CDR3 sequences, 42% detected once. A word on this clonotype: Its antigen is still unknown.

Germline CDR1 MGHRA, CDR2 YSYEKL. This CDR3 contains 15 residues. V shed 3 bases and J shed 1 base, with 12 bases lying between them. This sample comprised CD8+ T cells from cultured PBMCs, obtained from culture after CMV antigen stimulation. The chain is built from TRBV4-1 and TRBJ1-2; weak D call: TRBD1 (5 bases). The receptor's source is a human donor in good health (CMV status not recorded). Some clones in this sample may be carry-over from other donors' samples. CDR3 amino acids: CASSQDNRGNYGYTF. CDR3 nucleotide sequence: TGCGCCAGCAGCCAGGACAATCGGGGTAACTATGGCTACACCTTC.